The 27 T cell receptor beta chains presented below share a single source sample, sequenced in a study of T cell repertoires in cytomegalovirus infection. These TCRs are of unknown antigen specificity. Using its own MiXCR run on the reads, TCRdb lists one record per CDR3 protein. The table includes some 920,000 distinct CDR3 sequences, less than 35% detected once. Sequences were derived from cultured CD8+ T cells from PBMCs, sampled from culture after CMV antigen stimulation. These TCRs come from a human donor in good health (CMV status not recorded). Some clones in this sample may be carry-over from other donors' samples.

This clonotype has more than one count but fewer than ten. The DNA of the CDR3 is TGTGCCAGCAGCGTGGGAGCGGGGGGCCCAGATACGCAGTATTTT. This encodes CASSVGAGGPDTQYF. J is TRBJ2-3 and V is TRBV9; 9 positions match TRBD2. After removal of 2 bases from V and 4 bases from J, the junction contained 5 bases not matched to a gene. The CDR3 sequence is 15 residues long. The germline CDR1 and CDR2 sequences are SGDLS and YYNGEE.

The J gene is TRBJ1-1, the V gene TRBV20-1, with D hard to call. In germline, CDR1 is DFQATT, CDR2 SNEGSKA (reference sequence). The V end was cut by 5 bases, the J end by 1 base, with 14 bases between. The CDR3 has 14 residues. In DNA, the CDR3 is TGCAGTGCTTTAGGGTGGGTTTCGAACACTGAAGCTTTCTTT. Residues: CSALGWVSNTEAFF.

In regard to this clonotype: A read error may account for a junction end that differs from germline. V is TRBV2 and J is TRBJ1-2; 8 bases align to TRBD1. The CDR3 spans 16 residues. CDR1 and CDR2 (germline): SNHLY, FYNNEI. The CDR3 DNA sequence: TGTGCCAGTAGTGAAGCGCTTCAGGGGGCCAACTATGGCTACACCTTC. Protein product: CASSEALQGANYGYTF.

This chain joins TRBV11-1 and TRBJ2-7, with TRBD2 matching 7 bases. The CDR3 is made up of 15 amino acids. After removal of 1 base from V and 2 bases from J, the junction contained 5 bases not matched to a gene. Per germline, CDR1 SGHAT and CDR2 FQDESV (reference sequence). CDR3 sequence: CASSLGGGGPYEQYV. The CDR3 DNA is TGTGCCAGCAGCTTAGGTGGCGGGGGACCCTACGAGCAGTACGTC.

The genes are TRBV2 and TRBJ2-3, with D possibly matching TRBD2 (7 bases). CDR1 is SNHLY and CDR2 is FYNNEI in the germline V gene. The CDR3 runs 16 residues. V lost 3 bases to trimming and J lost 2 bases, with 15 bases between them. The CDR3 loop is CASSEEAGADTDTQYF. The DNA of the CDR3 is TGTGCCAGCAGTGAGGAGGCGGGGGCAGACACAGATACGCAGTATTTT.

In its sample, this clonotype was seen many times. The chain recombines TRBV13 with TRBJ2-7, with unresolved D. The V and J ends lost 3 bases and 3 bases respectively, with 12 bases between them. The CDR3 totals 14 residues. CDR1 PRHDT and CDR2 FYEKMQ come from the germline V gene (reference sequence). CDR3 bases: TGTGCCAGCAGCTTCTCCGGAGCCCGCTACGAGCAGTACTTC. It codes for CASSFSGARYEQYF. The full variable domain, rest sourced from reference TRBV13 and TRBJ2-7, is AAGVIQSPRHLIKEKRETATLKCYPIPRHDTVYWYQQGPGQDPQFLISFYEKMQSDKGSIPDRFSAQQFSDYHSELNMSSLELGDSALYFCASSFSGARYEQYFGPGTRLTVT.

This clonotype was counted once. The chain carries TRBV5-1 and TRBJ1-3; D is ambiguous. Germline assignment: CDR1 SGHRS and CDR2 YFSETQ. This CDR3 comprises 17 residues. V was clipped by 5 bases and J by 0 bases, with 18 bases between them. The DNA of the CDR3 is TGCGCCAGCAGTTGGGGTCGGTCCCATTCCTCTGGAAACACCATATATTTT. Its translation: CASSWGRSHSSGNTIYF.

This clonotype showed up many times. The chain joins TRBV6-5 to TRBJ1-2; perhaps TRBD1 as D (5 bases). The CDR3 has 13 amino acids. The V gene's germline CDR1 is MNHEY and CDR2 SVGAGI. The V and J ends lost 0 bases and 5 bases respectively, with 7 bases between them. CDR3 DNA: TGTGCCAGCAGTTACTCGAGGGGATATGGCTACACCTTC. This sequence encodes CASSYSRGYGYTF.

This clonotype showed up just a few times. V is TRBV20-1 and J is TRBJ1-5; 8 bases line up with TRBD1. This CDR3 is 13 amino acids long. Germline trimming cut 4 bases from V and 7 bases from J; bases unmatched to any gene: 6. Germline assignment: CDR1 DFQATT and CDR2 SNEGSKA (reference sequence). The CDR3, as DNA: TGCAGTGCTACTAGGACAGGGTTCCAGCCCCAGCATTTT. Protein product: CSATRTGFQPQHF.

There are many counts of this clonotype. This rearrangement joins TRBV12-3 or TRBV12-4 to TRBJ2-1, with 8 bases aligning to TRBD1. With 3 bases clipped from V and 7 bases from J, the junction kept 2 bases outside the gene matches. The CDR3 covers 13 residues. The CDR3 DNA follows: TGTGCCAGCAGTTTCTGGACAGGGAATGAGCAGTTCTTC. Amino acids: CASSFWTGNEQFF.

There are a few counts of this clonotype. V usage is TRBV5-6 and J usage is TRBJ1-1; D is perhaps TRBD1 (6 bases). Germline CDR1 and CDR2: SGHDT and YYEEEE. This CDR3 has 15 amino acids. V lost 0 bases, J lost 5 bases, and 14 bases lay in between. The chain's CDR3 is CASSLEWGLGTEAFF. CDR3 DNA sequence: TGTGCCAGCAGCTTGGAATGGGGGCTGGGGACTGAAGCTTTCTTT.

V usage is TRBV7-6 and J usage is TRBJ2-2; either TRBD1 or TRBD2 may fit D (6 bases each). V dropped 5 bases and J dropped 2 bases, with 30 bases sitting between them. The CDR3 has 21 amino acids. Germline CDR1 and CDR2: SGHVS and FNYEAQ. The CDR3 nucleotides read TGTGCCAGCAGCCCGGGCGGGACACAGGCCAACCCCTCCTTTAACACCGGGGAGCTGTTTTTT. This codes for CASSPGGTQANPSFNTGELFF.

This clonotype showed up just a few times. This chain uses TRBV7-4 with TRBJ1-4; D is unresolved. This CDR3 comprises 14 residues. With 5 bases removed from V and 2 bases from J, the gap between germline ends came to 9 bases. Germline V CDR1 and CDR2: SGHVT, SQSDAQ. The CDR3 nucleotides are TGTGCCAGCAGCCCGGAGGAGACTAATGAAAAACTGTTTTTT. Amino acid sequence: CASSPEETNEKLFF.

This clonotype was counted a few times. V gene TRBV27 combines with J gene TRBJ1-4, with D tentatively TRBD1 (5 bases). This CDR3 is 15 amino acids long. CDR1 MNHEY and CDR2 SMNVEV come from the germline V gene (reference sequence). V was trimmed by 1 base and J by 5 bases, leaving 11 bases between them. The CDR3 spells CASSLWGGVNEKLFF. CDR3 bases: TGTGCCAGCAGTTTATGGGGGGGAGTGAATGAAAAACTGTTTTTT. Combining the CDR3 with reference TRBV27 and TRBJ1-4 gives the whole variable domain EAQVTQNPRYLITVTGKKLTVTCSQNMNHEYMSWYRQDPGLGLRQIYYSMNVEVTDKGDVPEGYKVSRKEKRNFPLILESPSPNQTSLYFCASSLWGGVNEKLFFGSGTQLSVL.

The V call is TRBV9, the J call TRBJ2-1; D remains ambiguous. Trimming shortened V by 3 bases and J by 9 bases, and 7 bases separated the two germline ends. In germline, CDR1 is SGDLS, CDR2 YYNGEE. This CDR3 is 11 amino acids long. The CDR3 is CASSEPPEQFF. CDR3 DNA sequence: TGTGCCAGCAGCGAGCCCCCTGAGCAGTTCTTC.

The J gene is TRBJ2-7, the V gene TRBV27; D remains unclear. V was pared by 5 bases and J by 7 bases, with 15 bases between. The germline CDR1 and CDR2 sequences are MNHEY and SMNVEV (reference sequence). The CDR3 has 13 residues. The CDR3 region is CASSPGRPTEQYF. The CDR3 region has the DNA TGTGCCAGCAGTCCGGGCAGGCCTACGGAGCAGTACTTC.

The chain combines TRBV27 with TRBJ1-1, with 8 nucleotides matching TRBD1. The CDR3 extends over 15 amino acids. Germline trimming cut 5 bases from V and 4 bases from J; bases unmatched to any gene: 9. CDR1 and CDR2 from the germline V gene are MNHEY and SMNVEV (reference sequence). The DNA of the CDR3 is TGTGCCAGCAGTCTCCTCAGGGGGCGAAGCACTGAAGCTTTCTTT. Its translation is CASSLLRGRSTEAFF.

The CDR3 bases are TGTGCCAGCAGTCTTACCCTGGATGAAGCTTTCTTT. Translated, it gives CASSLTLDEAFF. This rearrangement joins TRBV7-6 to TRBJ1-1; D is undetermined. This CDR3 has 12 residues. The germline V and J ends were trimmed by 6 bases and 7 bases, with 12 bases remaining between them. CDR1 is SGHVS, CDR2 FNYEAQ, per germline.

The chain has TRBV12-3 or TRBV12-4 and TRBJ2-5, with D maybe TRBD2 (5 bases). The CDR3 sequence is 13 residues long. Trimming shortened V by 6 bases and J by 5 bases, and 13 bases separated the two germline ends. CDR3 region: CASRYLGVETQYF. CDR3 DNA sequence: TGTGCCAGCAGATATCTGGGAGTTGAGACCCAGTACTTC.

The V gene is TRBV19, the J gene TRBJ1-1, with D possibly matching TRBD1 (5 bases). The CDR3 has 17 residues. V lost 5 bases, J lost 5 bases, and 24 bases lay in between. Germline V gene data show CDR1 as LNHDA and CDR2 as SQIVND (reference sequence). The CDR3 protein is CASSGRRDPGGGTEAFF. CDR3 nucleotide sequence: TGTGCCAGTAGTGGACGACGGGACCCCGGGGGAGGAACTGAAGCTTTCTTT.

On this clonotype: A much larger clone sits a single nucleotide away, making a read error possible. V gene TRBV4-1 combines with J gene TRBJ2-2; maybe TRBD1 (6 bases). The CDR3 runs to 14 residues. The germline V gene has CDR1 MGHRA and CDR2 YSYEKL. The CDR3, as DNA: TGCACCAGCAGCCAAGTTACAGGGAGCGGGGAGCTGTTTTTT. It codes for CTSSQVTGSGELFF.

V is TRBV15 and J is TRBJ2-1; D call uncertain. Germline loops: CDR1 LNHNV, CDR2 YYDKDF (reference sequence). V dropped 0 bases and J dropped 9 bases, with 9 bases sitting between them. This CDR3 is 13 amino acids long. The CDR3: CATSRDPGSEQFF. CDR3 coding DNA: TGTGCCACCAGCAGAGATCCTGGGTCTGAGCAGTTCTTC.

This clonotype has a count of ten or more. The V gene is TRBV7-9, the J gene TRBJ1-4; possible D gene TRBD1, 6 bases. The CDR3 runs to 21 residues. Germline V gene sequence: CDR1 SEHNR, CDR2 FQNEAQ (reference sequence). V gave up 1 base and J gave up 3 bases, with 27 bases separating them. The CDR3 sequence: CASSLVPGAAGERLPNEKLFF. CDR3 bases: TGTGCCAGCAGCTTAGTTCCCGGGGCGGCAGGGGAACGTCTTCCTAATGAAAAACTGTTTTTT.

The chain has TRBV20-1 and TRBJ2-3, with D perhaps TRBD1 (6 bases). Looked up from germline, CDR1 is DFQATT and CDR2 is SNEGSKA (reference sequence). V was shortened by 1 base and J by 3 bases, with 20 bases between the two germline ends. The CDR3 has 17 residues. The CDR3 spells CSARGWDKVPETDTQYF. The CDR3 DNA follows: TGCAGTGCTAGAGGCTGGGACAAGGTTCCAGAAACAGATACGCAGTATTTT.

This clonotype was recorded at least ten times. The chain is built from TRBV3-1 and TRBJ1-1; D call uncertain. Germline V gives CDR1 LGHDT, CDR2 YNNKEL (reference sequence). The CDR3 has 13 amino acids. The V end was cut by 7 bases, the J end by 4 bases, with 13 bases between. CDR3 coding DNA: TGTGCCAGCAACCTTCGAGGGTCCACTGAAGCTTTCTTT. Translation gives CASNLRGSTEAFF.

The chain has TRBV7-6 and TRBJ1-2; 8 bases agree with TRBD1. Germline-derived CDR1 and CDR2 are SGHVS and FNYEAQ. This CDR3 region has 15 residues. J was trimmed by 8 bases and V by 5 bases; bases with no gene match: 13. Written as DNA, the CDR3 is TGTGCCAGCAGCCCCTCGCAGGGGGCACTGGGGGGCTACACCTTC. Translating gives CASSPSQGALGGYTF. The entire variable domain, with the rest obtained from reference TRBV7-6 and TRBJ1-2, is as follows: GAGVSQSPRYKVTKRGQDVALRCDPISGHVSLYWYRQALGQGPEFLTYFNYEAQQDKSGLPNDRFSAERPEGSISTLTIQRTEQRDSAMYRCASSPSQGALGGYTFGSGTRLTVV.

This clonotype was found a few times. The V gene is TRBV28, the J gene TRBJ1-2; D is unclear. V was trimmed by 2 bases and J by 3 bases, leaving 4 bases between them. Germline V gives CDR1 MDHEN, CDR2 SYDVKM. The CDR3 has 12 residues. CDR3 sequence reads: CASSLTYYGYTF. The DNA of the CDR3 is TGTGCCAGCAGTTTAACATACTATGGCTACACCTTC.